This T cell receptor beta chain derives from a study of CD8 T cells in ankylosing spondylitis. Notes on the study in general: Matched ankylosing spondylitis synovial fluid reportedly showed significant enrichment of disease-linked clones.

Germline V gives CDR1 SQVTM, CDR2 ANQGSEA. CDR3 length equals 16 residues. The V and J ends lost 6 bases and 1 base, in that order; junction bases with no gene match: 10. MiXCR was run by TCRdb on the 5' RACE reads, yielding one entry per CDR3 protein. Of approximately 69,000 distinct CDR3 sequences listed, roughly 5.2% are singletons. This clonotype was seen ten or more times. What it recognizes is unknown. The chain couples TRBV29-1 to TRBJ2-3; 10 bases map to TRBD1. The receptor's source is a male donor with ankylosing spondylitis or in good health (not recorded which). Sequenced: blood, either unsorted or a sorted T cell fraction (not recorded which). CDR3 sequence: CSVEDRGSRGTDTQYF. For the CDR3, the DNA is TGCAGCGTGGAGGACAGGGGGTCGCGCGGCACAGATACGCAGTATTTT.